The 22 T cell receptor beta chains listed next were all sequenced from one sample in a study of cytomegalovirus exposure and HLA in healthy donors. The PCR made use of 60 Vbeta and 13 Jbeta primers. Produced via immunoSEQ multiplex PCR; TCRdb's table is partial and in-frame only. Among 100,000 or so clones listed, 70% to 80% were seen once. The sample taken for sequencing was PBMCs. Receptors were obtained from a male donor in good health and CMV-seropositive.

The chain recombines TRBV7-8 with TRBJ2-1, with D possibly TRBD1 on 6 matching bases. The germline V gene has CDR1 SGHVS and CDR2 FQNEAQ. The V end lost 5 bases, the J end lost 4 bases, and 21 bases lay between the germline ends. The CDR3 length is 17 residues. The CDR3 DNA sequence: TGTGCCAGCAGCGTCTCCGGTGCAGGGGTGATTTACAATGAGCAGTTCTTC. Translation: CASSVSGAGVIYNEQFF.

CDR3 sequence reads: CASTDGGSTEAFF. The CDR3 nucleotides are TGTGCCAGCACCGACGGGGGGAGCACTGAAGCTTTCTTT. The chain recombines TRBV6-5 with TRBJ1-1; a possible D gene is TRBD1 (5 bases). CDR3 length: 13 amino acids. V gave up 7 bases and J gave up 4 bases, with 13 bases separating them. Looked up from germline, CDR1 is MNHEY and CDR2 is SVGAGI.

The chain couples TRBV5-1 to TRBJ2-7; 10 bases agree with TRBD1. CDR3 length: 15 residues. V gave up 4 bases and J gave up 3 bases; unmatched junction bases: 7. Germline loops: CDR1 SGHRS, CDR2 YFSETQ. The CDR3 loop is CASSGRDRGGYEQYF. Written as DNA, the CDR3 is TGCGCCAGCAGCGGCCGGGACAGGGGTGGCTACGAGCAGTACTTC.

This chain uses TRBV6-1 with TRBJ2-1, with D possibly TRBD2 on 6 matching bases. The germline V gene encodes CDR1 MNHNS and CDR2 SASEGT. CDR3 length equals 14 residues. Trimming shortened V by 2 bases and J by 4 bases, and 9 bases separated the two germline ends. CDR3 sequence: CASSESGVYNEQFF. The CDR3 DNA reads as TGTGCCAGCAGTGAATCGGGGGTTTACAATGAGCAGTTCTTC.

The chain carries TRBV6-5 and TRBJ1-5; no definite D call. The CDR3 contains 14 residues. Looked up from germline, CDR1 is MNHEY and CDR2 is SVGAGI. Trimming removed 4 bases at V and 3 bases at J, with 10 bases between. The CDR3 DNA sequence: TGTGCCAGCAGTTCGGGTCTCCCCAATCAGCCCCAGCATTTT. It yields the protein CASSSGLPNQPQHF.

This chain uses TRBV5-8 with TRBJ2-7; TRBD2 matches 8 bases. Germline lookup yields CDR1 SGHTS and CDR2 YDEGEE. V lost 3 bases to trimming and J lost 2 bases; unmatched junction nucleotides: 10. The CDR3 extends over 16 amino acids. This CDR3 is CASSSSGGPPTYEQYF. The CDR3 coding sequence is TGTGCCAGCAGCTCCAGCGGGGGTCCTCCAACCTACGAGCAGTACTTC.

The chain carries TRBV29-1 and TRBJ2-5; 9 bases line up with TRBD1. The CDR3 runs to 16 residues. Germline-derived CDR1 and CDR2 are SQVTM and ANQGSEA. The J segment lost 3 bases and the V segment lost 5 bases, leaving 13 bases of the junction unmatched. The DNA of the CDR3 is TGCAGCGTTCCGGGACAGGGACGAAAAACGAAAGAGACCCAGTACTTC. As protein: CSVPGQGRKTKETQYF.

The chain carries TRBV6-5 and TRBJ2-2, with D perhaps TRBD1 (6 bases). The length of the CDR3 is 12 residues. The V gene's germline CDR1 is MNHEY and CDR2 SVGAGI. Trimming left V 11 bases short and J 6 bases short, with 13 bases between. The CDR3 loop is CASTGLAGELFF. The CDR3, as DNA: TGTGCCTCCACAGGGTTGGCCGGGGAGCTGTTTTTT.

This rearrangement joins TRBV7-6 to TRBJ1-3; D ambiguous. The CDR3 contains 15 residues. Trimming took off 5 bases at V and 1 base at J, with 12 bases between the two ends. Germline CDR1 is SGHVS and CDR2 is FNYEAQ. The CDR3 DNA reads TGTGCCAGCAGCCCCCCAACGAGTTCTGGAAACACCATATATTTT. This sequence encodes CASSPPTSSGNTIYF.

The rearrangement uses TRBV4-3 and TRBJ2-1; TRBD2 might be the D (7 bases). Germline values: CDR1 LGHNA, CDR2 YSLEER. V lost 0 bases and J 7 bases, leaving 13 bases between the germline ends. The CDR3 is 15 residues long. Here the CDR3 reads CASSQDGGAWNEQFF. The DNA for the CDR3 is TGCGCCAGCAGCCAAGATGGGGGGGCGTGGAATGAGCAGTTCTTC.

This chain links TRBV25-1 with TRBJ2-7; 10 bases line up with TRBD2. The CDR3 is made up of 14 amino acids. Germline V gene data show CDR1 as MGHDK and CDR2 as SYGVNS. Trimming cost V 5 bases and J 7 bases; bases outside gene matches: 8. CDR3 coding DNA: TGTGCCAGCAGTTTAGCGGGAGGTACCGGGGAGCAGTACTTC. As protein: CASSLAGGTGEQYF.

The gene calls are TRBV7-9 and TRBJ2-7, with 7 bases fitting TRBD1. Losses at the gene ends were 6 bases for V and 7 bases for J; bases not matched to a gene: 12. The CDR3 has 14 residues. CDR1 SEHNR and CDR2 FQNEAQ come from the germline V gene (reference sequence). CDR3 protein: CASSSQGNLGEQYF. The CDR3 DNA is TGTGCCAGCAGTTCACAGGGGAACTTGGGGGAGCAGTACTTC.

V is TRBV28 and J is TRBJ2-3; possible D gene TRBD1, 6 bases. CDR1 is MDHEN and CDR2 is SYDVKM in the germline V gene. Trimming took off 6 bases at V and 6 bases at J, with 10 bases between the two ends. The CDR3 totals 12 residues. CDR3 in amino acids: CASRTGGDTQYF. The CDR3 DNA follows: TGTGCCAGCAGGACTGGGGGCGATACGCAGTATTTT. Using reference TRBV28 and TRBJ2-3 for the parts outside the CDR3, the full variable domain is DVKVTQSSRYLVKRTGEKVFLECVQDMDHENMFWYRQDPGLGLRLIYFSYDVKMKEKGDIPEGYSVSREKKERFSLILESASTNQTSMYLCASRTGGDTQYFGPGTRLTVL.

The chain employs TRBV5-1 and TRBJ2-2; D perhaps matches TRBD1 (6 bases). Trimming took 4 bases from V and 8 from J, leaving 15 bases between them. CDR1 and CDR2 (germline): SGHRS, YFSETQ. This CDR3 has 14 residues. CDR3 protein: CASSPAGAGGELFF. In DNA form, the CDR3 reads TGCGCCAGCAGCCCAGCAGGGGCAGGAGGGGAGCTGTTTTTT.

V gene TRBV6-5 combines with J gene TRBJ2-1, with TRBD2 as a possible D gene (6 bases). Trimming left V 4 bases short and J 4 bases short, with 11 bases between. Germline V gives CDR1 MNHEY, CDR2 SVGAGI. This CDR3 comprises 14 residues. CDR3 in amino acids: CASSFGRGYNEQFF. DNA of the CDR3: TGTGCCAGCAGTTTCGGGAGAGGGTACAATGAGCAGTTCTTC.

The chain couples TRBV6-5 to TRBJ1-2; 8 positions agree with TRBD1. Germline loops: CDR1 MNHEY, CDR2 SVGAGI. The V gene end was trimmed by 5 bases and the J gene end by 4 bases; junction bases not matched to a gene: 9. This CDR3 has 15 residues. The CDR3 loop reads CASSAYPQGGYGYTF. In nucleotides, the CDR3 is TGTGCCAGCAGTGCCTATCCACAGGGGGGCTATGGCTACACCTTC.

The chain has TRBV7-9 and TRBJ2-1, with D perhaps matching TRBD2 (6 bases). Trimming removed 4 bases from V and 10 bases from J, with 20 bases in between. The CDR3 has 15 residues. Per germline, CDR1 SEHNR and CDR2 FQNEAQ (reference sequence). The CDR3 protein is CASSSGRVRDFEQFF. The CDR3 DNA follows: TGTGCCAGCAGCTCCGGTCGTGTCCGGGACTTCGAGCAGTTCTTC.

V and J are TRBV10-1 and TRBJ2-7; no clear D. V dropped 9 bases and J dropped 2 bases, with 5 bases sitting between them. This CDR3 has 10 residues. Germline V gives CDR1 WNHNN, CDR2 SYGVQD (reference sequence). The DNA of the CDR3 is TGCGCCAGGGGCCCCTACGAGCAGTACTTC. This sequence encodes CARGPYEQYF.

The V gene is TRBV6-5, the J gene TRBJ1-1; D gene ambiguous. Germline V gives CDR1 MNHEY, CDR2 SVGAGI. This CDR3 region has 15 residues. Trimming stripped 0 bases from V and 0 bases from J, with 8 bases between. In DNA, the CDR3 is TGTGCCAGCAGTTACTCCCCGGGGATGAACACTGAAGCTTTCTTT. This translates into CASSYSPGMNTEAFF.

This chain uses TRBV28 with TRBJ1-5; D is uncertain. Looked up from germline, CDR1 is MDHEN and CDR2 is SYDVKM. The CDR3 has 16 amino acids. The V end was cut by 3 bases, the J end by 0 bases, with 12 bases between. The CDR3 nucleotides are TGTGCCAGCAGTTTCAGGTTGGCAGTTAGCAATCAGCCCCAGCATTTT. Its protein is CASSFRLAVSNQPQHF.

Notes on this clone: One end of the junction fails to match germline, which may point to a read error. The rearrangement joins TRBV7-9 to TRBJ2-7; the D gene is possibly TRBD1 (6 bases). The germline V gene has CDR1 SEHNR and CDR2 FQNEAQ (reference sequence). The CDR3 runs to 16 residues. The CDR3 DNA sequence: TGTTCCAGCAGCCCTCTACTCGGACAGCGCTACTACGAGCAGTACTTC. Protein product: CSSSPLLGQRYYEQYF.

This chain joins TRBV6-5 and TRBJ2-3; TRBD1 might be the D (5 bases). The CDR3 spans 15 residues. V gave up 4 bases and J gave up 0 bases, with 11 bases separating them. Germline V gene lookup returns CDR1 MNHEY and CDR2 SVGAGI. The CDR3 region has the DNA TGTGCCAGCAGTTTCATAGGGGCTAGCACAGATACGCAGTATTTT. Residues: CASSFIGASTDTQYF.